Given below is one T cell receptor beta chain in context. Its antigen is undetermined. The sample is drawn from a study of vaccination and CD4 T cells after COVID-19. Described treatment: roughly 10-day PBMC culture with coronavirus spike peptide pools or control peptides (ViraFEST assay). Between the trimmed V and J ends, which lost 2 bases and 1 base, there was a span of 11 bases. The CDR3 is 15 amino acids. The germline V gene encodes CDR1 MNHEY and CDR2 SVGEGT. Cultured CD4+ T cell DNA was sequenced using the Oncomine TCR Beta short-read assay. One entry per CDR3 protein results from TCRdb running MiXCR on the PCR reads. Counted here are 20,000 to 30,000 distinct CDR3 sequences, approximately 37% occurring once; the ten biggest clones make up about a tenth.

The sequenced sample was CD4+ T cells from blood, cultured in vitro. The sequence derives from a human donor who had recovered from COVID-19. This sequence joins TRBV6-2 or TRBV6-3 and TRBJ1-1; tentatively, D is TRBD1 (6 bases). The CDR3: CASSYVGHQNTEAFF. The CDR3 DNA follows: TGTGCCAGCAGTTACGTGGGACACCAGAACACTGAAGCTTTCTTT.